This TCR beta chain was recorded in a study of response to subunit inactivated influenza vaccine. Study results and limitations: Authors suggested that a seasonal influenza vaccination recruits few new T cells each time.

This clonotype was counted only a few times. The antigen remains undetermined. CDR3 length equals 13 residues. V shed 4 bases and J shed 10 bases, with 16 bases lying between them. The germline V gene has CDR1 SGHAT and CDR2 FQNNGV. TCRdb reanalysed the RT-PCR reads using MiXCR and keeps one entry per CDR3 protein. Of 540,000 or so distinct CDR3 sequences in the sample, around 13% are singletons; the top ten hold around 13%. The chain couples TRBV11-2 to TRBJ1-1; the D gene is possibly TRBD1 (5 bases). The sequence was obtained from a man between 50 and 59 years old who received an inactivated influenza vaccine. The sequenced sample was PBMCs from blood, obtained more than 35 days after vaccination. The CDR3 sequence is CASSSYLDGGAFF. CDR3 nucleotide sequence: TGTGCCAGCAGCTCCTACCTAGATGGGGGAGCTTTCTTT.